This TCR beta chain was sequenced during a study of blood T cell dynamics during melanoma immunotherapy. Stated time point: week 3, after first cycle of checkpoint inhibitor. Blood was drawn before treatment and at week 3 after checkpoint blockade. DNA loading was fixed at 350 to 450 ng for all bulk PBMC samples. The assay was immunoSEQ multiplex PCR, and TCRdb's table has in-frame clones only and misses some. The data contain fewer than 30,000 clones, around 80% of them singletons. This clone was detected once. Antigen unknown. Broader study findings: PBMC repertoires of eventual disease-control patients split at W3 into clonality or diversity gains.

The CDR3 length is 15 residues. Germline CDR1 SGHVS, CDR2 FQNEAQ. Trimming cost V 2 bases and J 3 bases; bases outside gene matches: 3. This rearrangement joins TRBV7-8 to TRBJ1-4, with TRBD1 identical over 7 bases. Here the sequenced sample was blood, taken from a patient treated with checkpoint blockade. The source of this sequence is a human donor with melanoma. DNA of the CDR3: TGTGCCAGCAGCTTATCTGGGACAGCTAATGAAAAACTGTTTTTT. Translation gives CASSLSGTANEKLFF.